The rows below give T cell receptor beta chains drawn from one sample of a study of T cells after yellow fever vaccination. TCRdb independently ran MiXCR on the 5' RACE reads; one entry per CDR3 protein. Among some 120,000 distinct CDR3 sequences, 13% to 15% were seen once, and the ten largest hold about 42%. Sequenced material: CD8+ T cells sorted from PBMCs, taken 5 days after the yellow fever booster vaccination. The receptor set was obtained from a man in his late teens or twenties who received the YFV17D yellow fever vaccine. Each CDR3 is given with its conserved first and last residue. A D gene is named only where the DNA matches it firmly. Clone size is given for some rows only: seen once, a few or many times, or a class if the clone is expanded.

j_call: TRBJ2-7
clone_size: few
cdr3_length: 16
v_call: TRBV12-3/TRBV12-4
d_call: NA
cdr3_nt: TGTGCCAGCAGCCAGAGATGGGGACACCGAATCTACGAGCAGTACTTC
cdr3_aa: CASSQRWGHRIYEQYF

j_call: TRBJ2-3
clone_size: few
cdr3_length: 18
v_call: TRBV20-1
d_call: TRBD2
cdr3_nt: TGCAGTGCTGCCTTGCGGGGGGAGAGTACTTACACGACAGATACGCAGTATTTT
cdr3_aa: CSAALRGESTYTTDTQYF

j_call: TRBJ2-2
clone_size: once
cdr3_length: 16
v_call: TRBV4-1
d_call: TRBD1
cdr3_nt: TGCGCCAGCAGCCGGAAGGGACAGCCTAACACCGGGGAGCTGTTTTTT
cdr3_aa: CASSRKGQPNTGELFF

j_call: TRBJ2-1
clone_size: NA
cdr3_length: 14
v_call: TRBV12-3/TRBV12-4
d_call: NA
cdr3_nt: TGTGCCAGCAGTTCCCACGGTACGGGCAATGAGCAGTTCTTC
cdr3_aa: CASSSHGTGNEQFF

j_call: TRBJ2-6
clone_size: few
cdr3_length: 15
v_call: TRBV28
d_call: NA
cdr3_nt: TGTGCCAGCAGTTTCCAGAGCTCTGGGGCCAACGTCCTGACTTTC
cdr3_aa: CASSFQSSGANVLTF

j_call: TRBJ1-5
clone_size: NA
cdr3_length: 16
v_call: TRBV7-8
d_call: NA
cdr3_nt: TGTGCCAGCAGCTTAAGCCGGCCGCTGGGTAATCAGCCCCAGCATTTT
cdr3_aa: CASSLSRPLGNQPQHF

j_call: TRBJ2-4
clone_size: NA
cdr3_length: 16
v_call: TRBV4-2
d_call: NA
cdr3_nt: TGTGCCAGCAGCCAAGTAGGGCGCGCTGCCAAAAACATTCAGTACTTC
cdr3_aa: CASSQVGRAAKNIQYF

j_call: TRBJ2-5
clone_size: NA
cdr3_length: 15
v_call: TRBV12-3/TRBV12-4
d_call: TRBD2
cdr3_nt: TGTGCCAGCAGCATAGGATCGGGGAGGGAAGAGACCCAGTACTTC
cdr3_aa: CASSIGSGREETQYF

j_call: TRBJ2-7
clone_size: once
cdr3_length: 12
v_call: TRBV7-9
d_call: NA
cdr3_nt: TGTGCCAGCAGCATGGGTTCGTACGAGCAGTACTTC
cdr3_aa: CASSMGSYEQYF

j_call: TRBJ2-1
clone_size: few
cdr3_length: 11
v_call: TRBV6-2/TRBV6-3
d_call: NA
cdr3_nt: TGTGCCAGCACCTCCTCCCGTGAGCAGTTCTTC
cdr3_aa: CASTSSREQFF

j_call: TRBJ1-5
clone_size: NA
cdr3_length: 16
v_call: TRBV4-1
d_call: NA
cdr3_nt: TGCGCCAGCAGCCAAGCCGGCGGGGGAATCAATCAGCCCCAGCATTTT
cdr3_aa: CASSQAGGGINQPQHF

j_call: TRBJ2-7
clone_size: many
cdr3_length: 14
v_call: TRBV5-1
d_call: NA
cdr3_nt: TGCGCCAGCAGTACCCGAGCGGGCCCCTACGAGCAGTACTTC
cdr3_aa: CASSTRAGPYEQYF

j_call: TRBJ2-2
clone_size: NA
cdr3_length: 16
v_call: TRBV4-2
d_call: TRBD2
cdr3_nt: TGTGCCAGCAGCCTACGGACTAGCCTGGGCACCGGGGAGCTGTTTTTT
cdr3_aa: CASSLRTSLGTGELFF

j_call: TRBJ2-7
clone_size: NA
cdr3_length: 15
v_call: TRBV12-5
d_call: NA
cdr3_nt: TGTGCTAGTGGAGATACCGACGGGAACCCCTACGAGCAGTACTTC
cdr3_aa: CASGDTDGNPYEQYF

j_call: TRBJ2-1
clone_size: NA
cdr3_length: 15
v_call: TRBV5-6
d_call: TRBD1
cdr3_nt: TGTGCCAGCAGCCCAGGGACAGGAGACTACAATGAGCAGTTCTTC
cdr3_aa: CASSPGTGDYNEQFF

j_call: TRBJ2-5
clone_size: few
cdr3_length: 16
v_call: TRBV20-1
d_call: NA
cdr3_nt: TGCAGTGCTAGAGATTGGGACGGGGAGGGGGGAGAGACCCAGTACTTC
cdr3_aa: CSARDWDGEGGETQYF

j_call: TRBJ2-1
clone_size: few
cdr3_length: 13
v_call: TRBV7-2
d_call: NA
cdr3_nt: TGTGCCAGCAGCTTAGGAGCCGGCGGACGGCAGTTCTTC
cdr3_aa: CASSLGAGGRQFF

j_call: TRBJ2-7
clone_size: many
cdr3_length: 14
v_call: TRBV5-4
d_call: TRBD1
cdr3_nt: TGCGCCAGCAGCCCCGGACAGGGATCCTACGAGCAGTACTTC
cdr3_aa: CASSPGQGSYEQYF

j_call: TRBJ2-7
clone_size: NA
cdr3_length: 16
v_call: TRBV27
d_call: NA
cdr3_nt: TGTGCCAGCAGTTCCCGGGCCGGGACGGCGGCCTACGAGCAGTACTTC
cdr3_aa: CASSSRAGTAAYEQYF

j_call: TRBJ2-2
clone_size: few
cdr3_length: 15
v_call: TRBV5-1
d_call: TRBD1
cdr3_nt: TGCGCCAGCAGCTTCCGGGACAGGGATACCGGGGAGCTGTTTTTT
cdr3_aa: CASSFRDRDTGELFF

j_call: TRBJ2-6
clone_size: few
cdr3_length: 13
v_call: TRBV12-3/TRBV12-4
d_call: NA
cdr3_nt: TGTGCCACCCCGGTGTCTGGGGCCAACGTCCTGACTTTC
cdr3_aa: CATPVSGANVLTF

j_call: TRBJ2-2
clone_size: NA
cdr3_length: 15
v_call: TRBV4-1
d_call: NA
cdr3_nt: TGCGCCAGCGGTGATGTACAAACGAACACCGGGGAGCTGTTTTTT
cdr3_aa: CASGDVQTNTGELFF

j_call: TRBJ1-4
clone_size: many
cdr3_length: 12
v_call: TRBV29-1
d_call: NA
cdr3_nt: TGCAGCGTTGAGGGGGACGGGGAAAAACTGTTTTTT
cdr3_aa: CSVEGDGEKLFF

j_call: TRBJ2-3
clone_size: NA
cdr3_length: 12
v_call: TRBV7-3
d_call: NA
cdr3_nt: TGTGCCAGCAAAAATGAGGCAGATACGCAGTATTTT
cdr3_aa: CASKNEADTQYF

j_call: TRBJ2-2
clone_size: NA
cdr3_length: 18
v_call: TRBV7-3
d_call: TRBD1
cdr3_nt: TGTGCCAGCAGCTTAACGAGTTGGCAGGGGGTACGGGGCGGGGAGCTGTTTTTT
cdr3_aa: CASSLTSWQGVRGGELFF

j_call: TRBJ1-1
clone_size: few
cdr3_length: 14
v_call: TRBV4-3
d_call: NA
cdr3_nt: TGCGCCAGCAGCCGTTCGTCGGGGGGCACTGAAGCTTTCTTT
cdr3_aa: CASSRSSGGTEAFF

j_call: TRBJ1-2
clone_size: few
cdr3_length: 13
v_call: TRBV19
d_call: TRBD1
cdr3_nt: TGTGCCAGTAGGGGACAGGGTTTACATGGCTACACCTTC
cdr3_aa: CASRGQGLHGYTF

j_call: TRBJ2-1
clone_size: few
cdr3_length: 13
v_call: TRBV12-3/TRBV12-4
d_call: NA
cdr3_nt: TGTGCCAGCAGTTTAGGAGGCCTCAATGAGCAGTTCTTC
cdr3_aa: CASSLGGLNEQFF

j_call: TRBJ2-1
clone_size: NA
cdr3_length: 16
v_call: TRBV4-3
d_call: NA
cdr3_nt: TGCGCCAGCAGCCGATCTGGTGGGGGCTCCTACAATGAGCAGTTCTTC
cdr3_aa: CASSRSGGGSYNEQFF

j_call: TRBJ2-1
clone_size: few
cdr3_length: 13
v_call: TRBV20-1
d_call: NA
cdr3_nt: TGCAGTGCTAGAGATCGGCCATCGGGCGAGCAGTTCTTC
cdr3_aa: CSARDRPSGEQFF

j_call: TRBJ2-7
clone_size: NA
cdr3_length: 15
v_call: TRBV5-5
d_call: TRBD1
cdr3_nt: TGTGCCAGCAGCTTCTCGGGACAGGGGATCCACGAGCAGTACTTC
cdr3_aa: CASSFSGQGIHEQYF

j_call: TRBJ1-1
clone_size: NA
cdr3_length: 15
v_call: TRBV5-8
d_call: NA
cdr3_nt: TGTGCCAGCAGCTACTATCGGGGCCCCACCACGATGGCTTTCTTT
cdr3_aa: CASSYYRGPTTMAFF

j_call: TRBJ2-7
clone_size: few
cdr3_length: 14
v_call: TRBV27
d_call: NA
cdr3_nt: TGTGCCAGCAGTTGGGGCGGCACTAGCTACGAGCAGTACTTC
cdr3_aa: CASSWGGTSYEQYF

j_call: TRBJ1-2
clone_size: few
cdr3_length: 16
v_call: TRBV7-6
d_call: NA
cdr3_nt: TGTGCCAGCAGCTTAGCGTTCGGAGGGGCTCGCTATGGCTACACCTTC
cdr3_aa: CASSLAFGGARYGYTF

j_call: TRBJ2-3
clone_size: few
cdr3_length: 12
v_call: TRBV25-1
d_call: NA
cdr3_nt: TGTGCCAGCATGTACTCCACAGATACGCAGTATTTT
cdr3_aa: CASMYSTDTQYF

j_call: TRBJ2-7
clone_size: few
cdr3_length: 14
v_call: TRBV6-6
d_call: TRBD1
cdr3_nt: TGTGCCAGCAACACCGGGACAGGGTCCTACGAGCAGTACTTC
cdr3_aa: CASNTGTGSYEQYF

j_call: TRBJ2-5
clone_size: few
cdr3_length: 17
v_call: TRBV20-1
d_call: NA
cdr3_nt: TGCAGTGCTAGAGATATTGGGACGGCAGTTTTTCAAGAGACCCAGTACTTC
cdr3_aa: CSARDIGTAVFQETQYF

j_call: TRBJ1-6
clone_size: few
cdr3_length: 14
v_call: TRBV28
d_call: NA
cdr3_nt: TGTGCCAGCACCCAACACCCCTATAATTCACCCCTCCACTTT
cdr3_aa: CASTQHPYNSPLHF

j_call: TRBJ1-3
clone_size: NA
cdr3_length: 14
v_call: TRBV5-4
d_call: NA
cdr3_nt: TGTGCCAGCAGCTTGTGGGGCTCTGGAAACACCATATATTTT
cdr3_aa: CASSLWGSGNTIYF

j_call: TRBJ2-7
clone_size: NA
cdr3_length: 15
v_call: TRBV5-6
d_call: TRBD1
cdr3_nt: TGTGCCAGCAGCTCCCCGGGACAGGGGTTCTACGAGCAGTACTTC
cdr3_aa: CASSSPGQGFYEQYF

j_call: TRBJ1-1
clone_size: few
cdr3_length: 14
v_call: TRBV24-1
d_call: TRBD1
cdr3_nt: TGTGCCACCAGTGCCCAAGACAGGGGCGCTGAAGCTTTCTTT
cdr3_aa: CATSAQDRGAEAFF

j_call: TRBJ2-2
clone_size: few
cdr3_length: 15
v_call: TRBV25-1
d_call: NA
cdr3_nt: TGTGCCAGCAGTGAATATCCACTAACCACCGGGGAGCTGTTTTTT
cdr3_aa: CASSEYPLTTGELFF

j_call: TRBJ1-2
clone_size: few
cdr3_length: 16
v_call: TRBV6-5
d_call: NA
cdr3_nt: TGTGCCAGCAGTTACTCAGGGACACACGCTAACTATGGCTACACCTTC
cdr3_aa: CASSYSGTHANYGYTF

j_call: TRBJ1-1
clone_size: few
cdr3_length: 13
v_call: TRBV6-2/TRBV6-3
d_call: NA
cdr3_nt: TGTGCCAGCAGTTACGCTGTCCACACTGAAGCTTTCTTT
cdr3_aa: CASSYAVHTEAFF

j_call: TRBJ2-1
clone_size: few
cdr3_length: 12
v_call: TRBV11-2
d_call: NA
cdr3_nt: TGTGCCAGCAGGCTCCCCTCGGTTGAGCAGTTCTTC
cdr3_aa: CASRLPSVEQFF

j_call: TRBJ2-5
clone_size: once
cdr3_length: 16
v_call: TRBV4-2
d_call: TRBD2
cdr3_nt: TGTGCCAGCAGCCAAGATTACGGGGGGGCGTCAGAGACCCAGTACTTC
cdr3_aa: CASSQDYGGASETQYF

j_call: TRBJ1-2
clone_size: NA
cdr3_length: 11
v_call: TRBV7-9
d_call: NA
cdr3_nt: TGTGCCAGCAGCCTCATCAAGGGCTACACCTTC
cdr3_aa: CASSLIKGYTF

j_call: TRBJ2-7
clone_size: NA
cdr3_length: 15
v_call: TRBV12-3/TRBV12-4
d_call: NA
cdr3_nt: TGTGCCAGCAGTCCCAGGGGAAGCTTCCCCTACGAGCAGTACTTC
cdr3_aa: CASSPRGSFPYEQYF

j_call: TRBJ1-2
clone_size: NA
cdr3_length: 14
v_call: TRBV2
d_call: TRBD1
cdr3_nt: TGTGCCAGCAGTGTGGGGACAGGGTTTGGTGGCTACACCTTC
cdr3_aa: CASSVGTGFGGYTF

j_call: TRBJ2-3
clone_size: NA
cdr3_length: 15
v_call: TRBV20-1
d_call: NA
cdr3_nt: TGCAGTGCTAGAGCAGGGGCTTCTAGCACAGATACGCAGTATTTT
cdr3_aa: CSARAGASSTDTQYF

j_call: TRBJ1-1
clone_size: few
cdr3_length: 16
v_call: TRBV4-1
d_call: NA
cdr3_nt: TGCGCCAGCAGCCAAGATGACGGGGGCTCGGGCACTGAAGCTTTCTTT
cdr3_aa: CASSQDDGGSGTEAFF

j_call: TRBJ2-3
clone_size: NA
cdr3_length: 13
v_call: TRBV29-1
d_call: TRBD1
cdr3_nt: TGCAGCGTTGAAGGGTTGACAGGGAATACGCAGTATTTT
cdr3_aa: CSVEGLTGNTQYF

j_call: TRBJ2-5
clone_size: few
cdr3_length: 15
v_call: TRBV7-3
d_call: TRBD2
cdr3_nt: TGTGCCAGCAGGGCTAGCGGGGGGGCCGAAGAGACCCAGTACTTC
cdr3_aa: CASRASGGAEETQYF

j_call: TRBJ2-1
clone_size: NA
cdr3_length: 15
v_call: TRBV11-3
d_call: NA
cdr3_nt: TGTGCCAGCAGCCCCGCGTTGACAGGCTACAATGAGCAGTTCTTC
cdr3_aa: CASSPALTGYNEQFF

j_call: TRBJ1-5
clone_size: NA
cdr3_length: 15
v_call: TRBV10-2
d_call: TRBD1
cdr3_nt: TGCGCCAGCAGTTCGTACAGGGGGAGCAATCAGCCCCAGCATTTT
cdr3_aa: CASSSYRGSNQPQHF

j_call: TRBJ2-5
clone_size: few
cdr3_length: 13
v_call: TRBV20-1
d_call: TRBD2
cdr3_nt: TGCAGTGCTAGGATGGGACTAGCAGAGACCCAGTACTTC
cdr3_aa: CSARMGLAETQYF

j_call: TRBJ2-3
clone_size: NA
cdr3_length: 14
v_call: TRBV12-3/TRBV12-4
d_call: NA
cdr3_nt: TGTGCCAGCAGGGGGACGGTCAGCACAGATACGCAGTATTTT
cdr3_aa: CASRGTVSTDTQYF